This paragraph reports one TCR beta chain. The CDR3 is 14 amino acids. Germline V lookup: CDR1 SNHLY, CDR2 FYNNEI. V lost 6 bases, J lost 6 bases, and 14 bases lay in between. These data come from a study of T cell clones after liver transplantation. The repertoire was sequenced with immunoSEQ multiplex PCR; TCRdb's copy has only in-frame clones and lacks some. The data contain tens of thousands of clones, approximately 84% of them singletons. The TCR comes from a human donor who received a liver transplant. The V call is TRBV2, the J call TRBJ1-4; no reliable D call. Sequencing used CD4+ T cells from blood, obtained before liver transplant. This CDR3 is CASRGPPLYEKLFF. The DNA for the CDR3 is TGTGCCAGCAGAGGGCCCCCACTTTATGAAAAACTGTTTTTT.